This T cell receptor beta chain came from a study of vaccination and CD4 T cells after COVID-19. Overall study: Every participant was given two doses of BNT162b2 or mRNA-1273 vaccine.

With respect to this clonotype: Its antigen remains unknown.

V lost 4 bases and J lost 11; bases outside the gene matches: 2. Per the germline V gene, CDR1 is SQVTM and CDR2 is ANQGSEA. CDR3 length: 11 residues. Noted treatment: approximately nine-day PBMC culture with coronavirus spike peptide pools or control peptides (ViraFEST assay). The Oncomine TCR Beta short-read assay was what sequenced the DNA obtained from cultured CD4+ T cells. TCRdb analysed the PCR reads with MiXCR anew, one entry per CDR3 protein. Of several thousand distinct CDR3 sequences in the sample, 65% to 75% were seen once. This chain joins TRBV29-1 and TRBJ1-3; 10 bases align to TRBD1. The sample here was cultured CD4+ T cells from blood, taken after SARS-CoV-2 vaccination. This TCR was recovered from a human donor with COVID-19. The CDR3 DNA sequence: TGCAGCGTTGGACAGGGGGCGGCCATATATTTT. Encoded protein: CSVGQGAAIYF. Full variable domain (rest looked up from reference TRBV29-1 and TRBJ1-3): SAVISQKPSRDICQRGTSLTIQCQVDSQVTMMFWYRQQPGQSLTLIATANQGSEATYESGFVIDKFPISRPNLTFSTLTVSNMSPEDSSIYLCSVGQGAAIYFGEGSWLTVV.